The 21 T cell receptor beta chains below come from one sample, sequenced in a study of glioma-infiltrating T cells (dated by TCRdb to the mid-2010s). Sequencing instrument: Illumina MiSeq. TCR alpha and beta CDR3 regions were amplified with the iRepertoire nested amplicon-rescue multiplex PCR (arm-PCR) platform from RNA. Using fastp trimming at Q25 and MiXCR clonotype assembly, TCRdb reanalyzed the public sequencing data and kept in-frame beta chains. Every distinct CDR3 protein forms one entry, paired with its most common genes and DNA. This sample has about 140,000 distinct CDR3 sequences in its table, and 39% of those were observed once. The ten top clones hold around 20% of the sample. Sequencing was done on a sample of glioma tissue, nonneoplastic brain tissue, or PBMCs (not recorded which). The receptors were gathered from a human donor with low-grade glioma or glioblastoma, undergoing nonglioma brain surgery, or in good health (not recorded which).

The chain is built from TRBV28 and TRBJ2-1; D ambiguous. The J call may be in error: the DNA end matches TRBJ2-7 better. The CDR3 covers 13 residues. CDR1 is MDHEN and CDR2 is SYDVKM in the germline V gene. CDR3 nucleotide sequence: TGTGCCAGCAGTTTTAGGAGCTCCTACGAGCAGTACTTC. Its translation: CASSFRSSYEQYF.

CDR3 sequence reads: CASSQVVRDVKAFF. The DNA for the CDR3 is TGCGCCAGCAGCCAAGTGGTGAGGGATGTGAAAGCTTTCTTT. V is TRBV4-1 and J is TRBJ1-1; no definite D call. V lost 1 base and J 9 bases, leaving 15 bases between the germline ends. This CDR3 contains 14 residues. Germline V gives CDR1 MGHRA, CDR2 YSYEKL.

This chain's CDR3 is CASSYSNRMDYGYTF. The CDR3 DNA reads TGTGCCAGCAGTTACTCTAACAGGATGGACTATGGCTACACCTTC. The rearrangement links TRBV2 to TRBJ1-2; maybe TRBD1 (5 bases). Per germline, CDR1 SNHLY and CDR2 FYNNEI. Trimming stripped 5 bases from V and 3 bases from J, with 16 bases between. This CDR3 is built from 15 residues.

This sequence joins TRBV2 and TRBJ1-1; no reliable D call. V lost 7 bases and J 4 bases, leaving 19 bases between the germline ends. The CDR3 sequence is 15 residues long. CDR1 and CDR2 (germline): SNHLY, FYNNEI. The CDR3 region is CASTIDIQGFTEAFF. The CDR3 DNA sequence: TGTGCCAGCACTATTGACATCCAAGGATTCACTGAAGCTTTCTTT.

The gene calls are TRBV6-2 or TRBV6-3 and TRBJ2-7; no clear D. The CDR3 is 13 residues long. V shed 0 bases and J shed 3 bases, with 6 bases lying between them. The germline V gene has CDR1 MNHEY and CDR2 SVGEGT. The CDR3 region is CASSYSRVYEQYF. In DNA form, the CDR3 reads TGTGCCAGCAGTTACTCAAGGGTCTACGAGCAGTACTTC.

Notes on this clonotype: A clone one base away is much larger, so this may be a read error. J is TRBJ2-2 and V is TRBV6-1, with D hard to call. CDR3 length equals 16 residues. Germline V gives CDR1 MNHNS, CDR2 SASEGT. The V gene lost 1 base and the J gene lost 2 bases, with 11 bases spanning the gap. The CDR3: CASSEGCLHNTGELFF. CDR3 sequence (DNA): TGTGCCAGCAGTGAAGGGTGTTTGCACAACACCGGGGAGCTGTTTTTT.

This chain connects TRBV3-1 to TRBJ1-1, with a weak D call TRBD1 (5 bases). Germline V gene data show CDR1 as LGHDT and CDR2 as YNNKEL (reference sequence). The CDR3 has 14 amino acids. With 4 bases removed from V and 7 bases from J, the gap between germline ends came to 16 bases. This CDR3 is CASSPSERGGEAFF. The CDR3, as DNA: TGTGCCAGCAGCCCCTCGGAAAGGGGAGGTGAAGCTTTCTTT. The variable domain in full, with the rest retrieved from reference TRBV3-1 and TRBJ1-1, is DTAVSQTPKYLVTQMGNDKSIKCEQNLGHDTMYWYKQDSKKFLKIMFSYNNKELIINETVPNRFSPKSPDKAHLNLHINSLELGDSAVYFCASSPSERGGEAFFGQGTRLTVV.

The chain joins TRBV4-3 to TRBJ1-5; D is uncertain. Trimming pared 0 bases from V and 1 base from J, leaving 13 bases between. The CDR3 runs 17 residues. Germline CDR1 reads LGHNA; CDR2 reads YSLEER. DNA of the CDR3: TGCGCCAGCAGCCAAGATAGAACTTCAGGAAGCAATCAGCCCCAGCATTTT. This sequence encodes CASSQDRTSGSNQPQHF.

This clonotype was observed a few times. The chain has TRBV28 and TRBJ1-5; TRBD1 aligns across 10 bases. The germline CDR1 and CDR2 sequences are MDHEN and SYDVKM. The CDR3 extends over 14 amino acids. Losses at the gene ends were 4 bases for V and 7 bases for J; bases not matched to a gene: 4. CDR3 protein: CASSSGQGVQPQHF. Here the CDR3 DNA reads TGTGCCAGCAGTTCCGGACAGGGGGTGCAGCCCCAGCATTTT. Full variable domain (remainder filled in from reference TRBV28 and TRBJ1-5): DVKVTQSSRYLVKRTGEKVFLECVQDMDHENMFWYRQDPGLGLRLIYFSYDVKMKEKGDIPEGYSVSREKKERFSLILESASTNQTSMYLCASSSGQGVQPQHFGDGTRLSIL.

About this clonotype: A junction boundary mismatches the germline segment, possibly from a read error. CDR3 residues: CSARDVKRQGNTETFF. The CDR3 bases are TGCAGTGCTAGAGATGTGAAAAGACAGGGCAACACTGAAACTTTCTTT. The chain is built from TRBV20-1 and TRBJ1-1, with TRBD1 identical over 7 bases. Looked up from germline, CDR1 is DFQATT and CDR2 is SNEGSKA (reference sequence). This CDR3 comprises 16 residues.

The CDR3 spells CASSWDYLSYNEQFF. CDR3 in DNA: TGTGCCAGCAGCTGGGACTACCTCTCCTACAATGAGCAGTTCTTC. The chain couples TRBV5-6 to TRBJ2-1; 7 bases line up with TRBD2. The V gene's germline CDR1 is SGHDT and CDR2 YYEEEE. The CDR3 loop spans 15 amino acids. The junction had 3 bases not matched to a gene; V was cut back by 3 bases and J by 0 bases.

This clonotype was observed a few times. This chain connects TRBV29-1 to TRBJ2-1, with unresolved D. This CDR3 is built from 13 residues. The germline CDR1 and CDR2 sequences are SQVTM and ANQGSEA. With 5 bases removed from V and 3 bases from J, the gap between germline ends came to 11 bases. The CDR3 nucleotides are TGCAGCGTTCGGGCCTCGATCTACAATGAGCAGTTCTTC. Its translation is CSVRASIYNEQFF.

The chain links TRBV6-1 to TRBJ1-1; D not certain. The CDR3 spans 13 residues. Germline assignment: CDR1 MNHNS and CDR2 SASEGT. V lost 2 bases to trimming and J lost 7 bases, with 11 bases between them. The CDR3 coding sequence is TGTGCCAGCAGTGAATCAAATTCCGGTGAAGCTTTCTTT. This encodes CASSESNSGEAFF.

V gene TRBV7-2 combines with J gene TRBJ2-5, with 9 bases that match TRBD2. The germline gives CDR1 SGHTA, CDR2 FQGNSA. CDR3 size: 16 residues. The V gene end was trimmed by 1 base and the J gene end by 4 bases; junction bases not matched to a gene: 7. Here the CDR3 reads CASSLGVSGRRETQYF. CDR3 nucleotide sequence: TGTGCCAGCAGCTTAGGGGTGAGCGGGAGGAGAGAGACCCAGTACTTC.

This clonotype was observed a few times. The chain has TRBV7-6 and TRBJ2-5; no firm D call. Germline CDR1 reads SGHVS; CDR2 reads FNYEAQ. With 3 bases removed from V and 2 bases from J, the gap between germline ends came to 13 bases. This CDR3 region has 15 residues. The DNA for the CDR3 is TGTGCCAGCAGCTTGATAGAGGCAGAACAAGAGACCCAGTACTTC. Translation: CASSLIEAEQETQYF.

The chain has TRBV7-6 and TRBJ2-3; 9 positions match TRBD1. From germline, CDR1 is SGHVS and CDR2 FNYEAQ. This CDR3 has 17 amino acids. With V trimmed by 4 bases and J by 5 bases, 13 bases remained unmatched. The CDR3 nucleotides are TGTGCCAGCAGCTCCCCGTTGGACAGGGGCTCACAAGATACGCAGTATTTT. This sequence encodes CASSSPLDRGSQDTQYF. The variable domain in full, completed from reference TRBV7-6 and TRBJ2-3, reads GAGVSQSPRYKVTKRGQDVALRCDPISGHVSLYWYRQALGQGPEFLTYFNYEAQQDKSGLPNDRFSAERPEGSISTLTIQRTEQRDSAMYRCASSSPLDRGSQDTQYFGPGTRLTVL.

The chain has TRBV4-1 and TRBJ1-6, with TRBD1 matching 7 bases. The V segment lost 5 bases and the J segment 6 bases; nucleotides outside the gene matches: 7. CDR1 is MGHRA, CDR2 YSYEKL, per germline. CDR3 size: 15 residues. The CDR3 nucleotides are TGCGCCAGCAGCTATATCGACAGGGCTAATTCACCCCTCCACTTT. Protein: CASSYIDRANSPLHF.

The V call is TRBV6-1, the J call TRBJ2-1; 10 bases match TRBD2. The CDR3 covers 15 residues. The ends lost 4 bases at V and 2 bases at J; junction bases unmatched: 2. Germline assignment: CDR1 MNHNS and CDR2 SASEGT. This CDR3 reads CASSVLAGAYNEQFF. Written as DNA, the CDR3 is TGTGCCAGCAGTGTTCTAGCGGGAGCCTACAATGAGCAGTTCTTC.

V is TRBV7-8 and J is TRBJ2-3; D is unclear. The CDR3 covers 15 residues. Trimming removed 5 bases from V and 5 bases from J, with 17 bases in between. Per the germline V gene, CDR1 is SGHVS and CDR2 is FQNEAQ. CDR3 sequence reads: CASSTINRVGDTQYF. In nucleotides, the CDR3 is TGTGCCAGCAGCACCATCAATAGGGTCGGAGATACGCAGTATTTT.

This clonotype has only one observation. The V and J genes are TRBV6-2 or TRBV6-3 and TRBJ1-5; D is ambiguous. The germline CDR1 and CDR2 sequences are MNHEY and SVGEGT. The length of the CDR3 is 18 residues. V was trimmed by 6 bases and J by 2 bases, leaving 23 bases between them. In DNA, the CDR3 is TGTGCCAGCAGGGGAAACCCGGCCTCAAAAATGGGCAATCAGCCCCAGCATTTT. It yields the protein CASRGNPASKMGNQPQHF.

This chain joins TRBV27 and TRBJ2-7; possibly TRBD1 or TRBD2 for D (5 bases each). V shed 10 bases and J shed 3 bases, with 19 bases lying between them. CDR3 length: 14 residues. Germline lookup yields CDR1 MNHEY and CDR2 SMNVEV (reference sequence). For the CDR3, the DNA is TGTGCCACCCCCGACTTCGGGGCCTACTACGAGCAGTACTTC. The encoded protein is CATPDFGAYYEQYF.